The present T cell receptor (beta chain) was sequenced within a study of cytotoxic CD8 clonotypes in ibrutinib-treated CLL. Only a few counts were recorded for this clone. The CDR3 sequence is 16 residues long. Germline CDR1 SGHAT, CDR2 FQNNGV. Trimming left V 5 bases short and J 5 bases short, with 21 bases between. Clones were sequenced by immunoSEQ multiplex PCR, and TCRdb holds only the in-frame ones, with some missing. The table records hundreds of thousands of clones, 75% to 85% of them present only once. Sequencing used PBMCs, obtained after 12 months of ibrutinib treatment. This clonotype was sampled from a human donor with chronic lymphocytic leukemia. The chain uses TRBV11-2 and TRBJ1-2, with a possible D match to TRBD1 (5 bases). CDR3 amino acids: CASSPGGEARWYGYTF. The CDR3 DNA reads as TGTGCCAGCAGCCCCGGAGGGGAGGCACGGTGGTATGGCTACACCTTC.